The rows below give T cell receptor beta chains drawn from one sample of a study of PD-L1 blockade in urothelial cancer. Assay: immunoSEQ multiplex PCR; the TCRdb copy retains only in-frame clones and omits some. This repertoire shows 35,000 or so clones, about 87% found once; its top ten account for 15% to 19%. The material was PBMCs, obtained around atezolizumab (anti-PD-L1) treatment. Receptors were obtained from a man in his 60s with urothelial cancer. Each CDR3 is given with its conserved first and last residue. The D gene is left open where the match is weak. Rows give clone size only sometimes, using once, few, many, or a class for an expanded clone.

j_call: TRBJ2-1
v_call: TRBV5-1
clone_size: NA
d_call: NA
cdr3_nt: TGCGCCAGCAGCGGGACTCTGGGCCCCTACAATGAGCAGTTCTTC
cdr3_aa: CASSGTLGPYNEQFF

j_call: TRBJ2-3
v_call: TRBV28
clone_size: NA
d_call: NA
cdr3_nt: TGTGCCAGCAGTTTACCCCGAGGGTCTAGGACGCAGTATTTT
cdr3_aa: CASSLPRGSRTQYF

j_call: TRBJ1-1
v_call: TRBV2
clone_size: NA
d_call: TRBD1
cdr3_nt: TGTGCCAGCAGCAACTTACAGGGGGCTGAAGCTTTCTTT
cdr3_aa: CASSNLQGAEAFF

j_call: TRBJ1-1
v_call: TRBV20-1
clone_size: few
d_call: NA
cdr3_nt: TGCAGTGCTAGAGAGGCTCCGGGAGCTTTCTTT
cdr3_aa: CSAREAPGAFF

j_call: TRBJ2-5
v_call: TRBV5-1
clone_size: NA
d_call: TRBD1
cdr3_nt: TGCGCCAGCAGCTTATCGACAGGGGGCTATGAGACCCAGTACTTC
cdr3_aa: CASSLSTGGYETQYF

j_call: TRBJ1-5
v_call: TRBV6-1
clone_size: few
d_call: TRBD1
cdr3_nt: TGTGCCATCCAATTTGGACAGGGCAATCAGCCCCAGCATTTT
cdr3_aa: CAIQFGQGNQPQHF

j_call: TRBJ1-5
v_call: TRBV4-1
clone_size: NA
d_call: NA
cdr3_nt: TGCGCCAGCAGCCAAGGAGAGCGCAATCAGCCCCAGCATTTT
cdr3_aa: CASSQGERNQPQHF

j_call: TRBJ2-1
v_call: TRBV5-6
clone_size: once
d_call: NA
cdr3_nt: TGTGCCAGCAGCCCGAGAACGTTAGGAGGGCCCGACAATGAGCAGTTCTTC
cdr3_aa: CASSPRTLGGPDNEQFF

j_call: TRBJ1-1
v_call: TRBV9
clone_size: NA
d_call: TRBD1
cdr3_nt: TGTGCCAGCAGCCCTGCCGGCCCAACCGGGACAGGGATTGAAGCTTTCTTT
cdr3_aa: CASSPAGPTGTGIEAFF

j_call: TRBJ2-7
v_call: TRBV5-1
clone_size: NA
d_call: TRBD1
cdr3_nt: TGCGCCAGCAGCTTGGGGGGACAGGGTTACGAGCAGTACTTC
cdr3_aa: CASSLGGQGYEQYF

j_call: TRBJ1-2
v_call: TRBV9
clone_size: NA
d_call: NA
cdr3_nt: TGTGCCAGCAGCGATGCAATGGGAGGAGGCTACACCTTC
cdr3_aa: CASSDAMGGGYTF

j_call: TRBJ2-1
v_call: TRBV9
clone_size: NA
d_call: TRBD2
cdr3_nt: TGTGCCAGCAGCGCTGGATTAGCGGGAGTTCATGTTATTGGGCAGTTCTTC
cdr3_aa: CASSAGLAGVHVIGQFF

j_call: TRBJ2-2
v_call: TRBV6-6
clone_size: NA
d_call: NA
cdr3_nt: TGTGCCAGCAGTTACTCGCGGCAGGGATTCGGGGAGCTGTTTTTT
cdr3_aa: CASSYSRQGFGELFF

j_call: TRBJ2-7
v_call: TRBV29-1
clone_size: NA
d_call: NA
cdr3_nt: TGCAGCGTTCGCGTCGGCTCCTACGAGCAGTACTTC
cdr3_aa: CSVRVGSYEQYF

j_call: TRBJ2-1
v_call: TRBV9
clone_size: once
d_call: TRBD2
cdr3_nt: TGTGCCAGCAGTCGGACTAGCGGGCCACTGCTCCACAATGAGCAGTTCTTC
cdr3_aa: CASSRTSGPLLHNEQFF